These 15 T cell receptor beta chains were all obtained from the same sample, sequenced in a study of T cells in Graves' hyperthyroidism and ophthalmopathy. TCR beta CDR3 regions were amplified from RNA transcripts. Carried out on the TCR CDR3, a first-round RT-PCR used the HTBI primer set. TCRdb reprocessed the multiplex PCR reads via MiXCR and lists one record per CDR3 protein. The sample shows 500,000 to 650,000 distinct CDR3 sequences, around 50% of them seen only once. The sample consisted of peripheral blood or thyroid tissue (not recorded which). These TCRs come from an adult woman with Graves' disease, either hyperthyroidism or ophthalmopathy (not recorded which).

CDR3: CATSSKGLSGNTIYF. The CDR3 DNA follows: TGTGCCACCAGCAGTAAGGGACTGTCTGGAAACACCATATATTTT. V gene TRBV15 combines with J gene TRBJ1-3, with a weak D call TRBD1 (5 bases). There are 15 residues in the CDR3. Germline loops: CDR1 LNHNV, CDR2 YYDKDF (reference sequence). Trimming took off 3 bases at V and 1 base at J, with 10 bases between the two ends.

In this sample, this clonotype turned up many times. This chain connects TRBV12-3 or TRBV12-4 to TRBJ1-2; no clear D. This CDR3 has 14 amino acids. The ends were cut back, 4 bases at V and 4 bases at J, with 13 bases in the middle. The CDR3 loop reads CASSSSGWIYGYTF. The CDR3 region has the DNA TGTGCCAGCAGTTCCTCCGGTTGGATCTATGGCTACACCTTC.

The chain has TRBV7-3 and TRBJ2-2; 9 nucleotides match TRBD2. The CDR3 is made up of 15 amino acids. J gave up 5 bases and V 4 bases, and 5 bases lay outside the gene matches. The V gene's germline CDR1 is SGHTA and CDR2 FQGTGA. DNA of the CDR3: TGTGCCAGCAGCTCGGGACTAGCAAGGACCGGGGAGCTGTTTTTT. This translates into CASSSGLARTGELFF.

This clonotype was recorded many times. V is TRBV15 and J is TRBJ1-1; a possible D gene is TRBD1 (6 bases). This CDR3 has 15 amino acids. Trimming removed 0 bases from V and 6 bases from J, with 14 bases in between. Germline lookup yields CDR1 LNHNV and CDR2 YYDKDF (reference sequence). The CDR3 sequence is CATSREGAPKAEAFF. Written as DNA, the CDR3 is TGTGCCACCAGCAGAGAGGGGGCTCCTAAGGCTGAAGCTTTCTTT.

The chain employs TRBV7-2 and TRBJ1-5; TRBD1 might be the D (6 bases). Looked up from germline, CDR1 is SGHTA and CDR2 is FQGNSA. The ends were cut back, 0 bases at V and 0 bases at J, with 9 bases in the middle. The CDR3 is made up of 16 amino acids. The CDR3 is CASSLAGQYSNQPQHF. CDR3 DNA: TGTGCCAGCAGCTTAGCGGGACAATATAGCAATCAGCCCCAGCATTTT.

The chain's CDR3 is CASSLSGSQGEQYF. The CDR3 DNA follows: TGTGCCAGCAGCTTATCGGGGAGTCAGGGCGAGCAGTACTTC. This sequence joins TRBV7-9 and TRBJ2-7, with D perhaps TRBD1 or TRBD2 (5 bases each). The germline CDR1 and CDR2 sequences are SEHNR and FQNEAQ (reference sequence). The V end was cut by 2 bases, the J end by 6 bases, with 14 bases between. CDR3 size: 14 residues.

The V call is TRBV7-2, the J call TRBJ2-7, with a possible D match to TRBD2 (5 bases). Per the germline V gene, CDR1 is SGHTA and CDR2 is FQGNSA. Trimming removed 10 bases from V and 0 bases from J, with 16 bases in between. The CDR3 loop spans 14 amino acids. The CDR3 DNA sequence: TGTGCCACCACTAGGACGTCGGGCTCCTACGAGCAGTACTTC. The encoded protein is CATTRTSGSYEQYF.

This clonotype was observed at least ten times. The chain has TRBV20-1 and TRBJ2-5; a possible D gene is TRBD2 (5 bases). Germline values: CDR1 DFQATT, CDR2 SNEGSKA (reference sequence). Trimming shortened V by 4 bases and J by 10 bases, and 13 bases separated the two germline ends. This CDR3 has 11 residues. The CDR3 region has the DNA TGCAGTGCTAAGTGGGCCGGGAACCAGTACTTC. Protein product: CSAKWAGNQYF.

The chain recombines TRBV5-4 with TRBJ2-7; 10 bases line up with TRBD2. Germline values: CDR1 SGHNT, CDR2 YYREEE (reference sequence). V shed 0 bases and J 2 bases; nucleotides not matched to a gene: 2. The CDR3 loop spans 15 amino acids. The DNA of the CDR3 is TGTGCCAGCAGCTTGGTAACTAGCGGGGCCTACGAGCAGTACTTC. Translating it yields CASSLVTSGAYEQYF. Looking up the rest from reference TRBV5-4 and TRBJ2-7 gives the full variable domain: ETGVTQSPTHLIKTRGQQVTLRCSSQSGHNTVSWYQQALGQGPQFIFQYYREEENGRGNFPPRFSGLQFPNYSSELNVNALELDDSALYLCASSLVTSGAYEQYFGPGTRLTVT.

The J gene is TRBJ1-1, the V gene TRBV7-3; D unclear. Trimming shortened V by 2 bases and J by 1 base, and 8 bases separated the two germline ends. The CDR3 length is 14 residues. Germline CDR1 reads SGHTA; CDR2 reads FQGTGA. The DNA for the CDR3 is TGTGCCAGCAGCTTAGAATCGACGAACACTGAAGCTTTCTTT. It specifies CASSLESTNTEAFF.

The chain carries TRBV15 and TRBJ2-5; D is uncertain. The CDR3 runs 14 residues. Trimming took off 5 bases at V and 0 bases at J, with 10 bases between the two ends. CDR1 LNHNV and CDR2 YYDKDF come from the germline V gene (reference sequence). The CDR3 loop is CATSPAYNQETQYF. The CDR3 DNA is TGTGCCACCAGCCCGGCCTACAACCAAGAGACCCAGTACTTC.

This clonotype has ten or more counts. This rearrangement joins TRBV12-3 or TRBV12-4 to TRBJ1-6; no firm D call. The CDR3 is 13 residues long. Trimming removed 1 base at V and 12 bases at J, with 10 bases between. CDR3 coding DNA: TGTGCCAGCAGTTTAGGCGATCGAGGACCCCTCCACTTT. Translating it yields CASSLGDRGPLHF.

This clonotype was recorded many times. The J gene is TRBJ2-2, the V gene TRBV7-6; D is unclear. CDR3 size: 16 residues. With 5 bases removed from V and 0 bases from J, the gap between germline ends came to 13 bases. Germline V gene lookup returns CDR1 SGHVS and CDR2 FNYEAQ. The chain's CDR3 is CASSPTRVTNTGELFF. CDR3 nucleotide sequence: TGTGCCAGCAGCCCAACCCGGGTTACGAACACCGGGGAGCTGTTTTTT.

This clonotype was seen more than once but under ten times. The CDR3 loop is CASSHGRVGDLYGYTF. The CDR3 nucleotides read TGCGCCAGCAGCCACGGCAGGGTAGGGGATCTTTATGGCTACACCTTC. The V and J genes are TRBV4-1 and TRBJ1-2; maybe TRBD1 (5 bases). Trimming removed 3 bases from V and 5 bases from J, with 19 bases in between. Germline V gene data show CDR1 as MGHRA and CDR2 as YSYEKL. The CDR3 is made up of 16 amino acids.

The genes are TRBV7-2 and TRBJ2-5, with 8 bases matching TRBD1. Germline assignment: CDR1 SGHTA and CDR2 FQGNSA. This CDR3 comprises 16 residues. With V trimmed by 0 bases and J by 8 bases, 11 bases remained unmatched. The CDR3 here is CASSLAGGDRGGTQYF. DNA of the CDR3: TGTGCCAGCAGCTTAGCTGGGGGAGACAGGGGAGGTACCCAGTACTTC.